This T cell receptor (beta chain) comes out of a study of metastatic and nonmetastatic thyroid tumors. About the research overall: The authors compared repertoires across blood and tumor or nodule tissue from malignant and benign thyroid patients. Findings and caveats of the study: Relative to benign nodules, malignant thyroid tumors were reportedly characterized by significantly elevated TCR beta diversity in blood and tumor.

The CDR3 has 14 amino acids. V shed 2 bases and J shed 3 bases, with 10 bases lying between them. Per germline, CDR1 LNHDA and CDR2 SQIVND (reference sequence). Until they underwent thyroid surgery, no patient had received any treatment. This clone has at least ten counts. Antigen: not known. Authors' analysis steps: Clinicopathological groups supplied CDR3 differences that were used to build a distant-metastasis classifier for papillary thyroid cancer. TCRdb reanalyzed the PCR reads via MiXCR. V and J calls and clone size were set by TCRdb, not the authors. Among 15,000 or so clones listed, more than 20% were seen once.

The sequenced sample consisted of blood. The chain is built from TRBV19 and TRBJ1-1; D remains unclear. The TCR was taken from a male donor with papillary thyroid cancer or a benign thyroid nodule (not recorded which). Some clones in this sample may be carry-over from other donors' samples. This CDR3 is CASSIKIAHTEAFF. CDR3 DNA: TGTGCCAGTAGTATAAAGATCGCCCACACTGAAGCTTTCTTT.